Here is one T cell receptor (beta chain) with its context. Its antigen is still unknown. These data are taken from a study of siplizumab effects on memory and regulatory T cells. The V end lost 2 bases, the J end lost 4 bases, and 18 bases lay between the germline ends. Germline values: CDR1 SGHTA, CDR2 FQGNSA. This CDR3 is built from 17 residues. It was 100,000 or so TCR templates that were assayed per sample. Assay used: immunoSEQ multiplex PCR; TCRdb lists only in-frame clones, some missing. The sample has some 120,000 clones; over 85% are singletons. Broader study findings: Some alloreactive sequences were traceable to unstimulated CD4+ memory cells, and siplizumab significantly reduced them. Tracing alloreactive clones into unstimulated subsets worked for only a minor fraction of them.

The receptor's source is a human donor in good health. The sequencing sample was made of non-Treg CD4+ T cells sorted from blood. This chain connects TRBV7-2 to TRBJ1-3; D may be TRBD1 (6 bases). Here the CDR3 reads CASSLIPGTSSGNTIYF. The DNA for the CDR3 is TGTGCCAGCAGCTTAATACCCGGGACAAGCTCCGGAAACACCATATATTTT.